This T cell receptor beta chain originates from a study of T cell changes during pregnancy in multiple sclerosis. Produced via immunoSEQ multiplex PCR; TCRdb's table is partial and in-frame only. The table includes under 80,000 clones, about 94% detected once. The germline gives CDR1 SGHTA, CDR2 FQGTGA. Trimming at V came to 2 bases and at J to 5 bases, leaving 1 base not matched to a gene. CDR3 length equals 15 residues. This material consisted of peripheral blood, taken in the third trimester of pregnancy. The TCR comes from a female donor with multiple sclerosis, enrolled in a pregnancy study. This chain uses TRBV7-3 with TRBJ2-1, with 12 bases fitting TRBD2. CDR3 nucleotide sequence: TGTGCCAGCAGCTTACTAGCGGGGGGGAACAATGAGCAGTTCTTC. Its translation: CASSLLAGGNNEQFF. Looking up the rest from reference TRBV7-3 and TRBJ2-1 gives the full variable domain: GAGVSQTPSNKVTEKGKYVELRCDPISGHTALYWYRQSLGQGPEFLIYFQGTGAADDSGLPNDRFFAVRPEGSVSTLKIQRTERGDSAVYLCASSLLAGGNNEQFFGPGTRLTVL.